The next 19 T cell receptor beta chains were all read from a single sample in a study of blood T cell repertoires in COVID-19. Profiling relied on immunoSEQ multiplex PCR, and the TCRdb table lists in-frame clones only, not all of them. The repertoire includes about 370,000 clones, 85% to 90% of them detected once, and 0.95% to 1.1% sits in the top ten. Sequencing was performed on PBMCs or T cells enriched from blood (not recorded which). The receptor source for this set is a man between 18 and 35 years old who had recovered from COVID-19.

This rearrangement joins TRBV18 to TRBJ1-5; D gene ambiguous. The CDR3 consists of 14 residues. Germline CDR1 and CDR2: KGHSH and LQKENI. Trimming cost V 1 base and J 0 bases, with 4 bases left between them. CDR3 coding DNA: TGTGCCAGCTCACCACTCCGTAGCAATCAGCCCCAGCATTTT. Translation: CASSPLRSNQPQHF.

The gene calls are TRBV18 and TRBJ2-1; D perhaps matches TRBD1 (5 bases). The length of the CDR3 is 13 residues. CDR1 is KGHSH and CDR2 is LQKENI in the germline V gene. V lost 3 bases to trimming and J lost 9 bases, with 12 bases between them. CDR3 protein: CASSPPGRVEQFF. CDR3 in DNA: TGTGCCAGCTCACCCCCCGGCAGGGTTGAGCAGTTCTTC.

Details on this clone: Distinct nucleotide sequences in the sample also encode this CDR3. The chain couples TRBV20-1 to TRBJ2-7, with 7 positions matching TRBD2. The CDR3 has 11 residues. The V segment lost 1 base and the J segment 7 bases; nucleotides outside the gene matches: 1. Germline CDR1 is DFQATT and CDR2 is SNEGSKA (reference sequence). The CDR3 loop is CSARGGGEQYF. CDR3 nucleotide sequence: TGCAGTGCTAGAGGGGGAGGGGAGCAGTACTTC.

The rearrangement joins TRBV28 to TRBJ1-1; no clear D gene. The CDR3 runs 14 residues. Germline CDR1 is MDHEN and CDR2 is SYDVKM. V was pared by 3 bases and J by 3 bases, with 11 bases between. Here the CDR3 DNA reads TGTGCCAGCAGTTTTGGAGGGTTGTACACTGAAGCTTTCTTT. Amino acids: CASSFGGLYTEAFF.

The V and J genes are TRBV4-1 and TRBJ1-1, with D unclear. This CDR3 spans 13 amino acids. V was shortened by 0 bases and J by 4 bases, with 6 bases between the two germline ends. CDR1 is MGHRA and CDR2 is YSYEKL in the germline V gene. CDR3 loop: CASSQDRITEAFF. CDR3 sequence (DNA): TGCGCCAGCAGCCAAGATAGAATCACTGAAGCTTTCTTT.

The chain combines TRBV5-4 with TRBJ2-4; 8 bases are shared with TRBD2. J gave up 2 bases and V 1 base, and 5 bases lay outside the gene matches. CDR3 length equals 16 residues. The germline CDR1 and CDR2 sequences are SGHNT and YYREEE (reference sequence). In DNA, the CDR3 is TGTGCCAGCAGCTTGCGGCTAGCGGGCACCAAAAACATTCAGTACTTC. It encodes CASSLRLAGTKNIQYF.

This clone has a single count. V is TRBV5-1 and J is TRBJ1-2, with a weak D call TRBD1 (5 bases). CDR1 and CDR2 (germline): SGHRS, YFSETQ. The CDR3 consists of 15 residues. The V gene lost 4 bases and the J gene lost 1 base, with 14 bases spanning the gap. CDR3: CASSPGRGDNYGYTF. The CDR3 nucleotides are TGCGCCAGCAGCCCGGGGAGGGGAGATAACTATGGCTACACCTTC.

The chain couples TRBV4-2 to TRBJ2-7; 10 bases align to TRBD2. J lost 4 bases, V lost 4 bases, and 7 bases had no gene match. CDR3 length equals 15 residues. Germline-derived CDR1 and CDR2 are LGHNA and YNFKEQ. CDR3 sequence (DNA): TGTGCCAGCAGCCCCGGACTAGCGGAGATATACGAGCAGTACTTC. It encodes CASSPGLAEIYEQYF.

The chain links TRBV3-1 (or the pseudogene TRBV3-2) to TRBJ1-2, with TRBD1 matching 8 bases. Germline V gives CDR1 LGHDT, CDR2 YNNKEL (reference sequence). V shed 3 bases and J 8 bases; nucleotides not matched to a gene: 8. The CDR3 spans 14 residues. The CDR3 reads CASSQGDRKGGYTF. As DNA, the CDR3 is TGTGCCAGCAGCCAGGGGGACAGGAAAGGAGGCTACACCTTC.

V and J are TRBV7-2 and TRBJ2-7, with a weak D call TRBD2 (5 bases). V lost 4 bases to trimming and J lost 1 base, with 17 bases between them. This CDR3 has 16 amino acids. Looked up from germline, CDR1 is SGHTA and CDR2 is FQGNSA. CDR3 nucleotide sequence: TGTGCCAGCAGCTCGCCCGCTGCGGGCGGATCCTACGAGCAGTACTTC. Amino acid sequence: CASSSPAAGGSYEQYF.

This chain connects TRBV6-5 to TRBJ1-5; TRBD1 might be the D (5 bases). Per the germline V gene, CDR1 is MNHEY and CDR2 is SVGAGI. The CDR3 runs to 15 residues. Trimming left V 0 bases short and J 4 bases short, with 10 bases between. The CDR3 coding sequence is TGTGCCAGCAGTTACTCGAGTAGGGGAAATCAGCCCCAGCATTTT. It encodes CASSYSSRGNQPQHF.

This chain joins TRBV7-9 and TRBJ2-5, with D perhaps TRBD1 (5 bases). Per the germline V gene, CDR1 is SEHNR and CDR2 is FQNEAQ (reference sequence). V gave up 4 bases and J gave up 6 bases, with 15 bases separating them. The CDR3 totals 14 residues. As DNA, the CDR3 is TGTGCCAGCAGCTCCGCAGGGATGAGGCAGACCCAGTACTTC. Translating gives CASSSAGMRQTQYF.

Concerning this clone: The sample has other DNA sequences that encode this CDR3 too. The chain couples TRBV5-1 to TRBJ1-3; D gene uncertain. The germline CDR1 and CDR2 sequences are SGHRS and YFSETQ. The CDR3 contains 13 residues. V shed 2 bases and J shed 4 bases, with 7 bases lying between them. The CDR3 reads CASSLAPGNTIYF. CDR3 bases: TGCGCCAGCAGCTTAGCCCCAGGAAACACCATATATTTT. Complete variable domain (other parts from reference TRBV5-1 and TRBJ1-3): KAGVTQTPRYLIKTRGQQVTLSCSPISGHRSVSWYQQTPGQGLQFLFEYFSETQRNKGNFPGRFSGRQFSNSRSEMNVSTLELGDSALYLCASSLAPGNTIYFGEGSWLTVV.

The chain carries TRBV5-1 and TRBJ1-4; 10 bases match TRBD1. The CDR3 covers 14 residues. Germline V lookup: CDR1 SGHRS, CDR2 YFSETQ. V shed 4 bases, J shed 6 bases, and the junction held 3 bases outside the gene matches. The CDR3 DNA reads as TGCGCCAGCAGCCCGACAGGGGGCGATGAAAAACTGTTTTTT. Protein sequence: CASSPTGGDEKLFF.

About this clone itself: This sample includes further DNA sequences coding for the same CDR3. The chain uses TRBV18 and TRBJ1-5, with D possibly matching TRBD1 (6 bases). The CDR3 runs 13 residues. Deletions cut 2 bases from V and 4 bases from J, with 6 bases between. Per the germline V gene, CDR1 is KGHSH and CDR2 is LQKENI. The CDR3: CASSPDRNQPQHF. The CDR3 coding sequence is TGTGCCAGCTCACCAGACAGGAATCAGCCCCAGCATTTT.

This chain joins TRBV12-3 or TRBV12-4 and TRBJ1-6; D is unclear. The CDR3 has 13 amino acids. Trimming removed 4 bases from V and 10 bases from J, with 11 bases in between. CDR3: CASSSRGWSPLHF. The CDR3 DNA reads as TGTGCCAGCAGTTCTCGGGGATGGTCACCCCTCCACTTT.

CDR3 coding DNA: TGTGCCAGCAGGCGGGAGCCTAACACCGGGGAGCTGTTTTTT. Residues: CASRREPNTGELFF. J is TRBJ2-2 and V is TRBV6-4; 7 bases are shared with TRBD2. The CDR3 length is 14 residues. Germline CDR1 reads MRHNA; CDR2 reads SNTAGT. The V and J ends lost 6 bases and 2 bases, in that order; junction bases with no gene match: 3.

The chain is built from TRBV10-1 and TRBJ2-7; D perhaps matches TRBD2 (5 bases). V gave up 8 bases and J gave up 6 bases, with 23 bases separating them. The CDR3 has 15 residues. Germline values: CDR1 WNHNN, CDR2 SYGVQD (reference sequence). The CDR3 DNA reads as TGCGCCAGCGCGCTCCGGTCCTGCGGGCGTCGCGAGCAGTACTTC. Its protein product is CASALRSCGRREQYF.

This rearrangement joins TRBV30 to TRBJ1-2; D gene unclear. The CDR3 is 12 residues long. Germline V gives CDR1 GTSNPN, CDR2 SVGIG (reference sequence). Trimming stripped 2 bases from V and 0 bases from J, with 4 bases between. Written as DNA, the CDR3 is TGTGCCTGGAGTCCCGCTAACTATGGCTACACCTTC. It encodes CAWSPANYGYTF.